This T cell receptor beta chain was sequenced in a study of T cell responses to AZD1222 COVID-19 vaccine. Findings and limits, study-wide: Across spike, vaccine-associated CD4 TCRs were found, dominant at 160-218 and 743-854. Close to half of all spike-specific TCRs reportedly target regions of the variants that are unmutated. Baseline antibody screening turned up just a handful of seropositive AZD1222 recipients. Spike-specific TCR depth and breadth grew after two AZD1222 doses.

Details on this clone: Its target is unknown.

The germline V gene has CDR1 MGHRA and CDR2 YSYEKL. The ends were cut back, 5 bases at V and 2 bases at J, with 12 bases in the middle. This CDR3 has 14 residues. The table came from immunoSEQ multiplex PCR; TCRdb's copy has only in-frame clones and leaves some out. The sample contains approximately 210,000 clones, roughly 94% of which appear only once. The receptor's source is an adult who received the MenACWY meningococcal vaccine as a control. The V call is TRBV4-1, the J call TRBJ2-5; D remains ambiguous. The input for sequencing was peripheral blood, taken 28 days after the second dose of the MenACWY control vaccine. The chain's CDR3 is CASSKIGPQETQYF. Here the CDR3 DNA reads TGCGCCAGCAGCAAAATAGGCCCTCAAGAGACCCAGTACTTC.